Shown below are 16 T cell receptor beta chains from a single sample sequenced in a study of identical twins. One entry per CDR3 protein, called by TCRdb with MiXCR from the 5' RACE reads. The sample consists of about 460,000 distinct CDR3 sequences, approximately 15% of them appearing once. The data also belong to a second study, concerning yellow fever vaccine responses in identical twins.

The sample consisted of CD4+ T cells sorted from blood. These receptors were collected from a woman aged 18-35 years in good health.

This chain uses TRBV5-1 with TRBJ2-5, with D perhaps matching TRBD1 (5 bases). V was trimmed by 0 bases and J by 1 base, leaving 13 bases between them. This CDR3 region has 16 residues. From germline, CDR1 is SGHRS and CDR2 YFSETQ. Here the CDR3 DNA reads TGCGCCAGCAGCTTGGGTCCAGGGTTGGGCCAAGAGACCCAGTACTTC. Its protein is CASSLGPGLGQETQYF.

The rearrangement joins TRBV4-1 to TRBJ2-2, with 11 bases that match TRBD2. Germline CDR1 is MGHRA and CDR2 is YSYEKL. CDR3 length: 16 residues. The junction had 2 bases not matched to a gene; V was cut back by 3 bases and J by 2 bases. CDR3 residues: CASSQGLAANTGELFF. The CDR3 region has the DNA TGCGCCAGCAGCCAGGGACTAGCGGCTAACACCGGGGAGCTGTTTTTT.

This chain joins TRBV7-3 and TRBJ2-6; unclear D gene. Deletions cut 6 bases from V and 1 base from J, with 10 bases between. CDR1 is SGHTA, CDR2 FQGTGA, per germline. The CDR3 has 15 amino acids. This chain's CDR3 is CASSPLPSGANVLTF. Written as DNA, the CDR3 is TGTGCCAGCAGTCCACTCCCGTCTGGGGCCAACGTCCTGACTTTC.

This clonotype was recorded at least ten times. V gene TRBV7-2 combines with J gene TRBJ2-7; TRBD1 matches 9 bases. After removal of 6 bases from V and 4 bases from J, the junction contained 7 bases not matched to a gene. The length of the CDR3 is 14 residues. Germline V gives CDR1 SGHTA, CDR2 FQGNSA. The CDR3 bases are TGTGCCAGCAGTTCACAGGGGGCTACTTACGAGCAGTACTTC. It encodes CASSSQGATYEQYF. Filled out from reference TRBV7-2 and TRBJ2-7, the complete variable domain reads GAGVSQSPSNKVTEKGKDVELRCDPISGHTALYWYRQSLGQGLEFLIYFQGNSAPDKSGLPSDRFSAERTGGSVSTLTIQRTQQEDSAVYLCASSSQGATYEQYFGPGTRLTVT.

The V and J genes are TRBV2 and TRBJ2-7; D might be TRBD2 (5 bases). Trimming left V 8 bases short and J 2 bases short, with 16 bases between. The germline gives CDR1 SNHLY, CDR2 FYNNEI. This CDR3 comprises 14 residues. DNA of the CDR3: TGTGCCAGCGGCCTAGGAGGCTTAACCTACGAGCAGTACTTC. This encodes CASGLGGLTYEQYF.

In DNA form, the CDR3 reads TGTGCCAGCAGCCCCCGTAGCGGGGGCTTCTCCTCCTACGAGCAGTACTTC. Translation: CASSPRSGGFSSYEQYF. The chain employs TRBV2 and TRBJ2-7, with 9 bases matching TRBD2. Germline V gene lookup returns CDR1 SNHLY and CDR2 FYNNEI. The CDR3 consists of 17 residues. After removal of 6 bases from V and 0 bases from J, the junction contained 12 bases not matched to a gene.

The CDR3, as DNA: TGCAGTGCCCCACAGGTAACTGTTGGGGAGACCCAGTACTTC. Its translation: CSAPQVTVGETQYF. The chain joins TRBV20-1 to TRBJ2-5; perhaps TRBD1 as D (5 bases). Germline loops: CDR1 DFQATT, CDR2 SNEGSKA (reference sequence). The CDR3 covers 14 residues. V lost 6 bases, J lost 5 bases, and 19 bases lay in between.

Only a few counts were recorded for this clonotype. This chain links TRBV29-1 with TRBJ2-7, with 7 bases that match TRBD1. V lost 7 bases and J lost 3; bases outside the gene matches: 3. Per the germline V gene, CDR1 is SQVTM and CDR2 is ANQGSEA. This CDR3 has 11 residues. The CDR3 reads CSGGQDYEQYF. DNA for the CDR3: TGCAGCGGAGGACAGGACTACGAGCAGTACTTC.

Only a few counts were recorded for this clonotype. The gene calls are TRBV5-1 and TRBJ1-5, with D hard to call. From germline, CDR1 is SGHRS and CDR2 YFSETQ. There are 14 residues in the CDR3. V was clipped by 4 bases and J by 2 bases, with 10 bases between them. The CDR3 DNA reads as TGCGCCAGCAGCACGGCCCAGGGCAATCAGCCCCAGCATTTT. Translating gives CASSTAQGNQPQHF.

The rearrangement joins TRBV9 to TRBJ2-7, with D possibly matching TRBD2 (5 bases). Between the trimmed V and J ends, which lost 1 base and 4 bases, there was a span of 9 bases. The CDR3 has 13 amino acids. In germline, CDR1 is SGDLS, CDR2 YYNGEE. CDR3 in amino acids: CASSVRPGYEQYF. CDR3 sequence (DNA): TGTGCCAGCAGCGTAAGGCCGGGGTACGAGCAGTACTTC.

The V gene is TRBV20-1, the J gene TRBJ2-5, with 8 nucleotides matching TRBD1. Germline V gene lookup returns CDR1 DFQATT and CDR2 SNEGSKA (reference sequence). CDR3 size: 14 residues. V shed 6 bases and J 5 bases; nucleotides not matched to a gene: 11. For the CDR3, the DNA is TGCAGTGCCGGGGGACAGGACCGCGGGGAGACCCAGTACTTC. This gives the protein CSAGGQDRGETQYF.

This clonotype was seen only a few times. The V gene is TRBV25-1, the J gene TRBJ2-1, with D perhaps TRBD2 (5 bases). This CDR3 has 16 residues. The germline V and J ends were trimmed by 0 bases and 0 bases, with 9 bases remaining between them. Germline CDR1 and CDR2: MGHDK and SYGVNS. CDR3 sequence reads: CASSEYEGSSYNEQFF. In nucleotides, the CDR3 is TGTGCCAGCAGTGAATATGAGGGAAGCTCCTACAATGAGCAGTTCTTC.

This chain links TRBV28 with TRBJ1-6, with 9 bases aligning to TRBD1. J was trimmed by 10 bases and V by 5 bases; bases with no gene match: 9. The CDR3 is 15 amino acids. Germline lookup yields CDR1 MDHEN and CDR2 SYDVKM. DNA for the CDR3: TGTGCCAGCAGTGGGGGGACAGGGATTTCCTCACCCCTCCACTTT. Translation gives CASSGGTGISSPLHF.

This clonotype was counted only a few times. This chain uses TRBV12-5 with TRBJ2-2, with D perhaps assigned TRBD1 or TRBD2 (5 bases each). The CDR3 loop spans 17 amino acids. In germline, CDR1 is LGHNT, CDR2 FRNRAP. Trimming stripped 1 base from V and 0 bases from J, with 12 bases between. This CDR3 is CASGLGAGGANTGELFF. DNA for the CDR3: TGTGCTAGTGGTTTGGGGGCTGGGGGAGCGAACACCGGGGAGCTGTTTTTT.

The table lists this clonotype with a few counts. The chain couples TRBV7-9 to TRBJ1-1, with D perhaps TRBD1 (6 bases). The germline V gene encodes CDR1 SEHNR and CDR2 FQNEAQ (reference sequence). CDR3 length equals 14 residues. Trimming left V 5 bases short and J 2 bases short, with 12 bases between. The CDR3 loop reads CASSQGTENTEAFF. The CDR3 DNA is TGTGCCAGCAGCCAGGGGACGGAAAACACTGAAGCTTTCTTT.

The gene calls are TRBV10-3 and TRBJ2-3; D is perhaps TRBD1 (7 bases). CDR1 ENHRY and CDR2 SYGVKD come from the germline V gene. The CDR3 has 15 residues. V lost 7 bases to trimming and J lost 5 bases, with 19 bases between them. DNA of the CDR3: TGTGCCATCACGACTGGTCAGGGGGGCCAAGATACGCAGTATTTT. The encoded protein is CAITTGQGGQDTQYF.